The 26 T cell receptor beta chains below come from one sample, sequenced in a study of T cells after posttransplantation cyclophosphamide. Clones were read by immunoSEQ multiplex PCR, and TCRdb kept only the in-frame ones, dropping some. Of about 21,000 clones listed, roughly 85% were seen once; the top ten hold about 2.1%. Control samples came 1 year after myeloablative marrow transplants with methotrexate plus calcineurin inhibitor. This sample comprised PBMCs, obtained around 53 weeks after allogeneic stem cell transplant with calcineurin inhibitor and methotrexate. Receptor source: a female patient between 30 and 40 years old who received an allogeneic stem cell transplant from an unrelated donor, was CMV-positive, and had acute and chronic GVHD. Some T cells may possibly be graft donor cells.

The J gene is TRBJ1-1, the V gene TRBV10-3; 7 nucleotides align to TRBD1. The CDR3 loop spans 15 amino acids. Germline CDR1 ENHRY, CDR2 SYGVKD. Trimming removed 8 bases from V and 1 base from J; junction bases left unmatched: 10. The CDR3 region is CAILRGQGENTEAFF. The CDR3 DNA reads as TGTGCCATCCTAAGGGGGCAGGGAGAGAACACTGAAGCTTTCTTT.

The CDR3 bases are TGTGCCAGCAGTTTACCGGGTTATGGCTACACCTTC. It codes for CASSLPGYGYTF. This chain joins TRBV27 and TRBJ1-2; D gene unclear. The germline V gene has CDR1 MNHEY and CDR2 SMNVEV (reference sequence). The CDR3 spans 12 residues. Trimming left V 2 bases short and J 5 bases short, with 6 bases between.

The chain employs TRBV7-9 and TRBJ2-7; no firm D call. The CDR3 consists of 12 residues. The germline CDR1 and CDR2 sequences are SEHNR and FQNEAQ (reference sequence). Trimming removed 1 base at V and 6 bases at J, with 7 bases between. The CDR3 region is CASSLGPSEQYF. The CDR3, as DNA: TGTGCCAGCAGCTTAGGGCCTAGCGAGCAGTACTTC.

The chain links TRBV5-1 to TRBJ1-6; the D gene is possibly TRBD1 (5 bases). V lost 3 bases and J lost 7, with 14 bases in between. The germline CDR1 and CDR2 sequences are SGHRS and YFSETQ. This CDR3 is 15 amino acids long. DNA for the CDR3: TGCGCCAGCAGCTGGGGCGCGGGAGGGAATTCACCCCTCCACTTT. Protein: CASSWGAGGNSPLHF.

The chain carries TRBV6-6 and TRBJ2-1; no definite D call. Trimming removed 8 bases from V and 6 bases from J, with 17 bases in between. The CDR3 is made up of 14 amino acids. The germline V gene has CDR1 MNHNY and CDR2 SVGAGI (reference sequence). The CDR3 loop reads CASVVQLMGNEQFF. In DNA form, the CDR3 reads TGTGCCAGCGTTGTCCAACTAATGGGCAATGAGCAGTTCTTC.

V gene TRBV6-5 combines with J gene TRBJ2-3; 12 positions agree with TRBD2. Losses at the gene ends were 6 bases for V and 2 bases for J; bases not matched to a gene: 3. The CDR3 is made up of 15 amino acids. From germline, CDR1 is MNHEY and CDR2 SVGAGI. The CDR3 DNA follows: TGTGCCAGCAGGCGACTAGCGGGGGTCACAGATACGCAGTATTTT. Amino acid sequence: CASRRLAGVTDTQYF.

J is TRBJ2-1 and V is TRBV7-9; the D gene is possibly TRBD1 (6 bases). The CDR3 contains 13 residues. Germline V CDR1 and CDR2: SEHNR, FQNEAQ (reference sequence). As DNA, the CDR3 is TGTGCACCTGGGGGCCCTAACTACAATGAGCAGTTCTTC. This gives the protein CAPGGPNYNEQFF. Complete variable domain (other parts from reference TRBV7-9 and TRBJ2-1): DTGVSQNPRHKITKRGQNVTFRCDPISEHNRLYWYRQTLGQGPEFLTYFQNEAQLEKSRLLSDRFSAERPKGSFSTLEIQRTEQGDSAMYLCAPGGPNYNEQFFGPGTRLTVL.

The chain couples TRBV15 to TRBJ2-1; weak D call: TRBD2 (5 bases). The CDR3 has 12 amino acids. Trimming removed 1 base from V and 10 bases from J, with 8 bases in between. CDR1 is LNHNV, CDR2 YYDKDF, per germline (reference sequence). The CDR3 here is CATSRVGEEQFF. For the CDR3, the DNA is TGTGCCACCAGCAGAGTTGGGGAGGAGCAGTTCTTC.

This chain uses TRBV28 with TRBJ2-7; no clear D. The CDR3 runs to 11 residues. The germline V gene has CDR1 MDHEN and CDR2 SYDVKM. V shed 3 bases and J shed 4 bases, with 4 bases lying between them. The CDR3 DNA reads TGTGCCAGCAGTTTCCTATACGAGCAGTACTTC. It codes for CASSFLYEQYF.

This rearrangement joins TRBV29-1 to TRBJ1-5; TRBD1 is a possible D gene (5 bases). Trimming removed 8 bases at V and 4 bases at J, with 18 bases between. Germline V CDR1 and CDR2: SQVTM, ANQGSEA. The CDR3 contains 14 residues. CDR3 protein: CSISIAGKNQPQHF. CDR3 DNA sequence: TGCAGCATTTCAATCGCAGGGAAAAATCAGCCCCAGCATTTT.

This clone was recorded a few times. The rearrangement links TRBV7-3 to TRBJ2-3; 7 positions match TRBD2. Germline V gene sequence: CDR1 SGHTA, CDR2 FQGTGA. CDR3 length: 14 amino acids. V was pared by 5 bases and J by 2 bases, with 4 bases of the junction left unmatched. The CDR3 region has the DNA TGTGCCAGCAGCCGAGCGGGGATCACAGATACGCAGTATTTT. Amino acid sequence: CASSRAGITDTQYF.

The chain links TRBV6-1 to TRBJ1-1; maybe TRBD1 (5 bases). The CDR3 totals 13 residues. V lost 8 bases and J lost 2, with 12 bases in between. Germline V gene lookup returns CDR1 MNHNS and CDR2 SASEGT. The CDR3 spells CASFGRGNTEAFF. In DNA form, the CDR3 reads TGTGCCAGCTTTGGGAGGGGTAACACTGAAGCTTTCTTT.

J is TRBJ1-1 and V is TRBV29-1, with D hard to call. The CDR3 is 15 amino acids. V lost 6 bases to trimming and J lost 1 base, with 18 bases between them. The V gene's germline CDR1 is SQVTM and CDR2 ANQGSEA. The CDR3 DNA sequence: TGCAGCGTGGATCCATTAAGGCGGGCGAACACTGAAGCTTTCTTT. It is translated as CSVDPLRRANTEAFF.

The chain combines TRBV30 with TRBJ2-5; TRBD2 matches 7 bases. The CDR3 covers 14 residues. The V gene's germline CDR1 is GTSNPN and CDR2 SVGIG (reference sequence). V shed 4 bases, J shed 2 bases, and the junction held 7 bases outside the gene matches. The CDR3 protein is CAWNRGVQQETQYF. The CDR3 nucleotides read TGTGCCTGGAACCGGGGGGTCCAACAAGAGACCCAGTACTTC. Complete variable domain (other parts from reference TRBV30 and TRBJ2-5): SQTIHQWPATLVQPVGSPLSLECTVEGTSNPNLYWYRQAAGRGLQLLFYSVGIGQISSEVPQNLSASRPQDRQFILSSKKLLLSDSGFYLCAWNRGVQQETQYFGPGTRLLVL.

The genes are TRBV27 and TRBJ2-7; no clear D gene. This CDR3 has 11 residues. V shed 8 bases and J shed 3 bases, with 8 bases lying between them. CDR1 and CDR2 from the germline V gene are MNHEY and SMNVEV (reference sequence). Here the CDR3 reads CASVRGYEQYF. In DNA form, the CDR3 reads TGTGCCAGCGTCCGAGGCTACGAGCAGTACTTC.

V usage is TRBV7-8 and J usage is TRBJ2-7; 12 nucleotides line up with TRBD2. The germline CDR1 and CDR2 sequences are SGHVS and FQNEAQ. The CDR3 runs 21 residues. V shed 5 bases, J shed 2 bases, and the junction held 22 bases outside the gene matches. The CDR3 reads CASSIPTSGRGGPDLTYEQYF. DNA of the CDR3: TGTGCCAGCAGCATTCCGACTAGCGGGAGAGGGGGGCCGGACCTTACCTACGAGCAGTACTTC.

This clone was observed a handful of times. The genes are TRBV6-6 and TRBJ1-4, with 8 bases aligning to TRBD1. Germline V gene data show CDR1 as MNHNY and CDR2 as SVGAGI (reference sequence). This CDR3 spans 14 amino acids. The V gene end was trimmed by 0 bases and the J gene end by 8 bases; junction bases not matched to a gene: 2. The CDR3 bases are TGTGCCAGCAGTTACTCCCGACAGGGGGAAAAACTGTTTTTT. It yields the protein CASSYSRQGEKLFF.

The genes are TRBV7-9 and TRBJ2-7; D is possibly TRBD1 (5 bases). The germline gives CDR1 SEHNR, CDR2 FQNEAQ (reference sequence). CDR3 length: 13 amino acids. V was cut by 5 bases and J by 4 bases, with 12 bases left in between. The CDR3 reads CASSPAAGYEQYF. CDR3 nucleotides: TGTGCCAGCAGCCCCGCGGCAGGGTACGAGCAGTACTTC.

The rearrangement uses TRBV11-2 and TRBJ2-5; TRBD1 might be the D (6 bases). The CDR3 length is 14 residues. The germline V and J ends were trimmed by 3 bases and 2 bases, with 10 bases remaining between them. The V gene's germline CDR1 is SGHAT and CDR2 FQNNGV. CDR3 protein: CASSLGQLQETQYF. Written as DNA, the CDR3 is TGTGCCAGCAGCTTGGGACAACTGCAAGAGACCCAGTACTTC.

The chain recombines TRBV28 with TRBJ1-5; a weak D match, TRBD1 (6 bases). CDR3 length: 15 amino acids. In germline, CDR1 is MDHEN, CDR2 SYDVKM. V lost 6 bases, J lost 6 bases, and 18 bases lay in between. CDR3 sequence: CASRLGTTGFQPQHF. CDR3 DNA: TGTGCCAGCAGACTTGGGACAACTGGGTTTCAGCCCCAGCATTTT.

This chain links TRBV7-9 with TRBJ2-2; no reliable D call. Trimming left V 5 bases short and J 7 bases short, with 8 bases between. CDR1 SEHNR and CDR2 FQNEAQ come from the germline V gene (reference sequence). CDR3 length: 12 amino acids. CDR3 coding DNA: TGTGCCAGCAGCCATATCGGCGGGGAGCTGTTTTTT. Amino acid sequence: CASSHIGGELFF.

The table lists this clone with a few counts. The chain couples TRBV6-1 to TRBJ2-7, with 8 positions matching TRBD1. CDR3 size: 11 residues. Germline values: CDR1 MNHNS, CDR2 SASEGT. The junction had 7 bases not matched to a gene; V was cut back by 10 bases and J by 8 bases. As DNA, the CDR3 is TGTGCCACTGCAGGGGGCCCTAAGCAGTACTTC. As protein: CATAGGPKQYF.

This rearrangement joins TRBV7-9 to TRBJ2-1, with a weak D call TRBD2 (6 bases). The V end was cut by 4 bases, the J end by 2 bases, with 15 bases between. Germline CDR1 reads SEHNR; CDR2 reads FQNEAQ (reference sequence). The length of the CDR3 is 16 residues. The CDR3 DNA sequence: TGTGCCAGCAGCTCAAGGGGCGGACTAACCTACAATGAGCAGTTCTTC. This encodes CASSSRGGLTYNEQFF.

This clone was seen a single time. V and J are TRBV7-8 and TRBJ1-6, with D maybe TRBD1 (5 bases). The V end was cut by 1 base, the J end by 8 bases, with 9 bases between. The CDR3 runs 14 residues. Germline V gene data show CDR1 as SGHVS and CDR2 as FQNEAQ. The CDR3 DNA sequence: TGTGCCAGCAGCTTAGGACTAGGGGATTCACCCCTCCACTTT. Translating it yields CASSLGLGDSPLHF.

The chain links TRBV30 to TRBJ2-7; 7 bases match TRBD2. Germline V gene sequence: CDR1 GTSNPN, CDR2 SVGIG (reference sequence). CDR3 size: 12 residues. The trim removed 4 bases at V and 3 bases at J, leaving 3 bases unmatched. CDR3 in DNA: TGTGCCTGGACTAGCGGACGCTACGAGCAGTACTTC. It encodes CAWTSGRYEQYF. The entire variable domain, with the rest obtained from reference TRBV30 and TRBJ2-7, is as follows: SQTIHQWPATLVQPVGSPLSLECTVEGTSNPNLYWYRQAAGRGLQLLFYSVGIGQISSEVPQNLSASRPQDRQFILSSKKLLLSDSGFYLCAWTSGRYEQYFGPGTRLTVT.

This chain uses TRBV6-5 with TRBJ1-2, with 7 bases matching TRBD1. The V and J ends lost 8 bases and 8 bases, in that order; junction bases with no gene match: 14. The CDR3 sequence is 14 residues long. CDR1 and CDR2 from the germline V gene are MNHEY and SVGAGI. The CDR3 DNA is TGTGCCAGCGGGGCCGCCGGGACAGCTTACGGCTACACCTTC. Translation: CASGAAGTAYGYTF.